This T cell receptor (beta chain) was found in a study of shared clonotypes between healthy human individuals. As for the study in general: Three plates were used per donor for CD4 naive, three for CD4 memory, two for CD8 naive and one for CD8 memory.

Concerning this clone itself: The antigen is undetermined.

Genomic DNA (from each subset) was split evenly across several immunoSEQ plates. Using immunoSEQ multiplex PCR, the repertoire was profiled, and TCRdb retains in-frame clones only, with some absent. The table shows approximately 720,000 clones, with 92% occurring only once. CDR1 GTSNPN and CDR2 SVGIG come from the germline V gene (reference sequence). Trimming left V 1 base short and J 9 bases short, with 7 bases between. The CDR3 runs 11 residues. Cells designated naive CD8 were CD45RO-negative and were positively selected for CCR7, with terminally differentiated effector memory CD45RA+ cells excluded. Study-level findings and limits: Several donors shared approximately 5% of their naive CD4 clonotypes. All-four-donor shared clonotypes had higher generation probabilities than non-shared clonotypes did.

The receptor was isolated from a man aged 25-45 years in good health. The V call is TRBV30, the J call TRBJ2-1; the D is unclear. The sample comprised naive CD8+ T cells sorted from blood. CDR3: CAWSAGSEQFF. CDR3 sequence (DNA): TGTGCCTGGAGTGCAGGCAGTGAGCAGTTCTTC.